This is a list of T cell receptor beta chains from one sample in a study of ipilimumab plus nivolumab after autologous stem cell transplantation. Assay: immunoSEQ multiplex PCR; the TCRdb copy retains only in-frame clones and omits some. The sample carries about 43,000 clones, 70% to 90% recorded once. The sequencing used PBMCs, collected in a trial of ipilimumab plus nivolumab as post-transplant consolidation. These receptors all stem from a male donor with multiple myeloma. CDR3s leave out the opening cysteine and the closing phenylalanine or tryptophan. A clone size is listed for some rows: how often the clone was seen (once, few, many), or a class if it is expanded.

j_gene | v_gene | len | abundance | CDR3aa
TRBJ2-3 | TRBV7-9 | 14 | once | ASSFILAGSTDTQY
TRBJ1-1 | TRBV2 | 13 | - | ASTYTGSMNTEAF
TRBJ1-5 | TRBV6-6 | 12 | once | ASSRVDSNQPQH
TRBJ2-1 | TRBV9 | 12 | - | ASSVAGSYNEQF
TRBJ1-2 | TRBV14 | 13 | - | ASSRGGGINYGYT
TRBJ1-5 | TRBV4-2 | 13 | - | ASSQGTDSNQPQH
TRBJ2-1 | TRBV30 | 10 | - | AWKRQLNEQF
TRBJ1-6 | TRBV19 | 14 | once | ASSIPTGGIGSPLH
TRBJ1-1 | TRBV29-1 | 15 | - | SVEADPTGKVNTEAF
TRBJ2-7 | TRBV18 | 13 | - | ASSPQGQSSYEQY
TRBJ2-2 | TRBV28 | 14 | - | ASMDGREENTGELF
TRBJ2-1 | TRBV9 | 14 | - | ASSVLSGTHSDEQF
TRBJ1-5 | TRBV15 | 11 | few | ATSREYNQPQH
TRBJ2-4 | TRBV5-4 | 12 | - | ASSSRTAKNIQY
TRBJ2-7 | TRBV19 | 12 | - | ASSIRLERNEQY
TRBJ2-5 | TRBV6-1 | 13 | - | ASSEAALYQETQY
TRBJ1-2 | TRBV5-4 | 11 | - | ASSLTGDYGYT
TRBJ2-3 | TRBV2 | 13 | - | ASSLRQGAEDTQY
TRBJ1-5 | TRBV19 | 16 | - | ASSIPAGGALSNQPQH
TRBJ2-3 | TRBV4-1 | 16 | - | ASSRLEGGGSSTDTQY
TRBJ2-1 | TRBV6-1 | 13 | - | ASSDMFSSYNEQF
TRBJ1-2 | TRBV6-4 | 12 | few | ASSVHRGRLGYT
TRBJ1-3 | TRBV5-1 | 13 | - | ASSLVGTGANTIY
TRBJ1-3 | TRBV7-2 | 12 | - | ASSPRRSADTIY
TRBJ2-1 | TRBV5-6 | 15 | - | ASSLPRRDRLGNEQF
- | TRBV5-4 | 11 | - | ASSLDEDNEQY
TRBJ1-2 | TRBV2 | 13 | - | ASSVGTEGLNGYT
TRBJ1-1 | TRBV19 | 13 | few | ASSIEQGGDTEAF
TRBJ2-1 | TRBV7-9 | 13 | - | ASSFPAGGRNEQF
TRBJ1-4 | TRBV5-1 | 12 | - | ASSPPGVNEKLF
TRBJ1-4 | TRBV5-6 | 11 | - | ASSDGTDEKLF
TRBJ1-5 | TRBV10-3 | 11 | - | AINRVQGQPQH
TRBJ1-5 | TRBV19 | 12 | few | ASSIRVSNQPQH
TRBJ2-7 | TRBV4-1 | 13 | - | ASSLRLAGGDEQY
TRBJ1-5 | TRBV10-3 | 13 | few | AISEQGASNQPQH
TRBJ1-5 | TRBV28 | 13 | - | ASSLSGGPNQPQH
TRBJ1-2 | TRBV2 | 14 | - | ASAEGTGGALYGYT
TRBJ2-2 | TRBV19 | 13 | - | ASKTGGGMTGELF
TRBJ2-7 | TRBV12-2 | 15 | - | ASRLLPCALLTYEQY